This T cell receptor (beta chain) derives from a study of blood T cell repertoires in COVID-19. Study background: PBMCs, B-cell-depleted T cells, or T cells were the source of the cDNA or gDNA that made up the material.

Methods used by the authors: Cell counts per sample came from amplifying reference gene primers. Method: immunoSEQ multiplex PCR; TCRdb's copy keeps in-frame clones and lacks some. That table is the source of V, J and clone size, and D and trimming were worked out from the DNA. Of 350,000 to 400,000 clones in the sample, 85% to 90% were seen once. Participant reports of clinical history set cohort assignment. Recovery meant two consecutive negative NP/OP PCR tests, professional clearance, or resolved symptoms. Germline assignment: CDR1 MNHEY and CDR2 SVGAGI. J gave up 9 bases and V 4 bases, and 5 bases lay outside the gene matches. The CDR3 has 13 residues.

The TCR originated in a man between 18 and 35 years old who had recovered from COVID-19. The chain couples TRBV6-5 to TRBJ2-1, with 8 nucleotides matching TRBD2. Sequenced material: PBMCs or T cells enriched from blood (not recorded which). In DNA, the CDR3 is TGTGCCAGCAGTTCCGGGGGGGCCTTTGAGCAGTTCTTC. It specifies CASSSGGAFEQFF.